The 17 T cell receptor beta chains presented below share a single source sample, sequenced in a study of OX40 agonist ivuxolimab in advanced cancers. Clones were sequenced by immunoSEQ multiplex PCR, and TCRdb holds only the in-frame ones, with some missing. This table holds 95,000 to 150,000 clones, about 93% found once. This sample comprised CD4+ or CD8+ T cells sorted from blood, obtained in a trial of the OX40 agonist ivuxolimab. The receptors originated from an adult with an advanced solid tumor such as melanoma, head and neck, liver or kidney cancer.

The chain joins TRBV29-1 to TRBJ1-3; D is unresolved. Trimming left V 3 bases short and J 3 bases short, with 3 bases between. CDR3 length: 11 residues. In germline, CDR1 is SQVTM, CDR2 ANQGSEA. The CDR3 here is CSVDGGNTIYF. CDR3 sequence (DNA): TGCAGCGTTGACGGTGGAAACACCATATATTTT.

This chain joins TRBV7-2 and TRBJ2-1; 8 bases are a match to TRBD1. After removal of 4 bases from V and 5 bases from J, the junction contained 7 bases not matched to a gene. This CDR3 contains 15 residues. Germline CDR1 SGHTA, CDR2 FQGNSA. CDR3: CASSYIGQGDNEQFF. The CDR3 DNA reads TGTGCCAGCAGCTACATCGGACAGGGAGACAATGAGCAGTTCTTC.

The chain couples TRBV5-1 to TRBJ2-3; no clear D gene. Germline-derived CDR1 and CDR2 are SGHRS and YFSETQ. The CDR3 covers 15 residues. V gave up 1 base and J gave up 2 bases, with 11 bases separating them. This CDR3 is CASSLSQADTDTQYF. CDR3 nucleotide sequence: TGCGCCAGCAGCTTGTCTCAGGCCGACACAGATACGCAGTATTTT.

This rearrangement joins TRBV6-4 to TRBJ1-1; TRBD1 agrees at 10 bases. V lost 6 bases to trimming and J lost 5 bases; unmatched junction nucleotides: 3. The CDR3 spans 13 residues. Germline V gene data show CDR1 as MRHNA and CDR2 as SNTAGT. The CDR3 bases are TGTGCCAGCAGCGAGGACAGGGGGACTGAAGCTTTCTTT. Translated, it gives CASSEDRGTEAFF.

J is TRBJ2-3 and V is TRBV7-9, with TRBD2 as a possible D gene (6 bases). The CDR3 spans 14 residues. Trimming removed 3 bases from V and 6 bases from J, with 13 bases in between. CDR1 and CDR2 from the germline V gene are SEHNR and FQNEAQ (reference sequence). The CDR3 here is CASSLGTGGDTQYF. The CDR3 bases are TGTGCCAGCAGCTTGGGCACTGGGGGGGATACGCAGTATTTT. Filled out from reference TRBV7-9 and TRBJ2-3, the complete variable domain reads DTGVSQNPRHKITKRGQNVTFRCDPISEHNRLYWYRQTLGQGPEFLTYFQNEAQLEKSRLLSDRFSAERPKGSFSTLEIQRTEQGDSAMYLCASSLGTGGDTQYFGPGTRLTVL.

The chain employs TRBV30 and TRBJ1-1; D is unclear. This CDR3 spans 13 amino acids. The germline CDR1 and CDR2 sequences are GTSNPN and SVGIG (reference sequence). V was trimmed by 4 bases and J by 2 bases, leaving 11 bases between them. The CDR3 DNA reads TGTGCCTGGACCTGGGGTAGAAACACTGAAGCTTTCTTT. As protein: CAWTWGRNTEAFF.

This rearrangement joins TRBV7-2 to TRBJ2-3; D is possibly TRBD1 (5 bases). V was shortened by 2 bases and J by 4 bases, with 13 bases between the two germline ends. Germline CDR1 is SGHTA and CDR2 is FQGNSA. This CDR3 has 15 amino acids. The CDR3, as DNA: TGTGCCAGCAGCTTAATTGGGGCTGGAGCAGATACGCAGTATTTT. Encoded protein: CASSLIGAGADTQYF.

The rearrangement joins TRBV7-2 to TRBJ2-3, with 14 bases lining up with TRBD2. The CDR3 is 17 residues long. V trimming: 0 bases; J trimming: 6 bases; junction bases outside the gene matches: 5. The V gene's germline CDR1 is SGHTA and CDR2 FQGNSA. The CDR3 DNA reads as TGTGCCAGCAGCTTAGCGGGACTAGCGGGAGAGGGGGATACGCAGTATTTT. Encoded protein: CASSLAGLAGEGDTQYF.

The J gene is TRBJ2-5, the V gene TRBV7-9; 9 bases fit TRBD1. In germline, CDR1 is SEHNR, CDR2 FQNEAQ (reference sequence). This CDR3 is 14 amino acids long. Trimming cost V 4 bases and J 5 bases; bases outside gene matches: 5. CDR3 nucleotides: TGTGCCAGCAGCTCCTACAGGGGGCGGGAGACCCAGTACTTC. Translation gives CASSSYRGRETQYF.

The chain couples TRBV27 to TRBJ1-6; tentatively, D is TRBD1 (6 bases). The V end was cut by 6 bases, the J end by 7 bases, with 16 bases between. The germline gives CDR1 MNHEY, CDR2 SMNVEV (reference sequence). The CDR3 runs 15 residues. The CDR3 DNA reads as TGTGCCAGCAGCGCTGGGGGGCTATTGAATTCACCCCTCCACTTT. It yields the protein CASSAGGLLNSPLHF.

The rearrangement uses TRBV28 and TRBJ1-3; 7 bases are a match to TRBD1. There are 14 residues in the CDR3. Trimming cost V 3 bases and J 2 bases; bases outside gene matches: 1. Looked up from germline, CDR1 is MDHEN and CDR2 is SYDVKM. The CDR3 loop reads CASSLDRPGNTIYF. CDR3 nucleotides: TGTGCCAGCAGTTTGGACAGGCCTGGAAACACCATATATTTT. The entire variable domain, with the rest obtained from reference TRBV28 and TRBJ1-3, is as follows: DVKVTQSSRYLVKRTGEKVFLECVQDMDHENMFWYRQDPGLGLRLIYFSYDVKMKEKGDIPEGYSVSREKKERFSLILESASTNQTSMYLCASSLDRPGNTIYFGEGSWLTVV.

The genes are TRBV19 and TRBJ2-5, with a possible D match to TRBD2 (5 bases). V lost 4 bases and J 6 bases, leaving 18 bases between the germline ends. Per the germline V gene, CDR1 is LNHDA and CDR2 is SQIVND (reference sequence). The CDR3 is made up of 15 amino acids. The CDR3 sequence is CASSTTGRGRKTQYF. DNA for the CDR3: TGTGCCAGTAGTACGACTGGTCGGGGTAGGAAGACCCAGTACTTC. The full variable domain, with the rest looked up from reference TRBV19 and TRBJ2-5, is DGGITQSPKYLFRKEGQNVTLSCEQNLNHDAMYWYRQDPGQGLRLIYYSQIVNDFQKGDIAEGYSVSREKKESFPLTVTSAQKNPTAFYLCASSTTGRGRKTQYFGPGTRLLVL.

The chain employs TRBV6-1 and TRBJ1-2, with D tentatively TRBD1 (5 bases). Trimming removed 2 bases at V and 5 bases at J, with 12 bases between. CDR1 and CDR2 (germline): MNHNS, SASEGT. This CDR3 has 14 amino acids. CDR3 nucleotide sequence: TGTGCCAGCAGTGAAAGAGGGGACGAGTATGGCTACACCTTC. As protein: CASSERGDEYGYTF.

The CDR3 region has the DNA TGTGCCAGTAGTATAGATATTTTCCGGGGGAACACTGAAGCTTTCTTT. Translated, it gives CASSIDIFRGNTEAFF. The chain uses TRBV19 and TRBJ1-1; D is unclear. The length of the CDR3 is 16 residues. Trimming cost V 0 bases and J 1 base, with 12 bases left between them. The germline gives CDR1 LNHDA, CDR2 SQIVND (reference sequence).

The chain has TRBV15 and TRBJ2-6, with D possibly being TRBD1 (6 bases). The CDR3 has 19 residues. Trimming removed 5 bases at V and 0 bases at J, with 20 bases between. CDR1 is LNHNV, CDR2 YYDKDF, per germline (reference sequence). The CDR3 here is CATSVPRAGATSGANVLTF. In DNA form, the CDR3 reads TGTGCCACCAGCGTTCCCCGGGCAGGGGCAACCTCTGGGGCCAACGTCCTGACTTTC.

The CDR3 loop reads CASSVTLGPTGELFF. The CDR3 DNA is TGTGCCAGCAGCGTGACTCTGGGACCCACCGGGGAGCTGTTTTTT. This chain links TRBV9 with TRBJ2-2, with D tentatively TRBD1 or TRBD2 (5 bases each). The CDR3 loop spans 15 amino acids. The germline V gene has CDR1 SGDLS and CDR2 YYNGEE. Between the trimmed V and J ends, which lost 2 bases and 4 bases, there was a span of 12 bases.

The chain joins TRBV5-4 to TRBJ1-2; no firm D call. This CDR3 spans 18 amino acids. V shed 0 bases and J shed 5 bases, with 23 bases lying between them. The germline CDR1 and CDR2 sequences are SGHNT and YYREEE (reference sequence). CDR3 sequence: CASSLEMVVGPGAYGYTF. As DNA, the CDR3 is TGTGCCAGCAGCTTGGAAATGGTGGTTGGACCAGGCGCGTATGGCTACACCTTC.